This entry features one TCR beta chain sequence. This entry belongs to a study of blood T cell repertoires in COVID-19. Overall study context: Material from acute and convalescent COVID-19 was sourced from the United States, Italy and Spain. The analysed material was cDNA or gDNA that came from T cells, B-cell-depleted T cells, or PBMCs.

The CDR3 sequence is 17 residues long. Germline V lookup: CDR1 KGHDR, CDR2 SFDVKD. The ends lost 0 bases at V and 4 bases at J; junction bases unmatched: 7. Original analysis: Amplification of reference gene primers was used by the study to estimate nucleated cell counts. The assay was immunoSEQ multiplex PCR, and TCRdb's table has in-frame clones only and misses some. V, J and clone size derive from that table, while D and trimming were established from the DNA sequence. The sample includes roughly 240,000 clones, 86% seen only once; the top ten take 5.5% to 6.5%. A Seattle source enrolled patients during active infection and followed them longitudinally.

The chain joins TRBV24-1 to TRBJ2-5; 10 nucleotides line up with TRBD1. Sequenced sample: peripheral blood. The clonotype originates from a woman of 80 years or more with COVID-19, enrolled during active disease. The CDR3 protein is CATSDLPPGQGRETQYF. CDR3 coding DNA: TGTGCCACCAGTGATTTGCCCCCGGGACAGGGGAGAGAGACCCAGTACTTC.